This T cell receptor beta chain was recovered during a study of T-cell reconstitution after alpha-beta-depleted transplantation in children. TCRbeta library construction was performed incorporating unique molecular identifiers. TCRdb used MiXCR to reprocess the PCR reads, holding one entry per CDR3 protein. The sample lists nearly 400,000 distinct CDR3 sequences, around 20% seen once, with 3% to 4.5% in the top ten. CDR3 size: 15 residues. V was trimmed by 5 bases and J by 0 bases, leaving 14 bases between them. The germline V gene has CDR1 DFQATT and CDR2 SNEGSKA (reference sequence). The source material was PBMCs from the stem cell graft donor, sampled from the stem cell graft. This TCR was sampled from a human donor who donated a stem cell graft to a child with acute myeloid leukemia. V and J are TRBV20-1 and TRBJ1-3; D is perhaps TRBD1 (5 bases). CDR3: CSAADGTFSGNTIYF. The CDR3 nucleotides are TGCAGTGCTGCGGACGGGACTTTCTCTGGAAACACCATATATTTT.